These T cell receptor beta chains were read from a single sample in a study of T cells after yellow fever vaccination. Each CDR3 protein is one row after TCRdb ran MiXCR on the 5' RACE reads. The sample lists some 300,000 distinct CDR3 sequences; 3.6% were seen once. The sequencing used PBMCs, collected on the day of the yellow fever booster vaccination. The receptors come from a man aged 18 to 30 who received the YFV17D yellow fever vaccine. Both conserved end residues are part of each CDR3. A D gene is named only where the DNA matches it firmly. A row's size may be missing; if present it is once, few, many or a size class.

NA | TRBJ1-6 | TRBD1 | TRBV7-3 | CATGRTGNSPLHF | TGTGCCACCGGGCGGACAGGCAATTCACCCCTCCACTTT
NA | TRBJ1-2 | TRBD1 | TRBV5-5 | CASSSTGGTRGYTF | TGTGCCAGCAGCTCGACAGGGGGGACTCGGGGCTACACCTTC
NA | TRBJ1-4 | TRBD1 | TRBV12-3/TRBV12-4 | CASRPTGTVNEKLFF | TGTGCCAGCAGGCCGACGGGGACAGTGAATGAAAAACTGTTTTTT
few | TRBJ2-3 | NA | TRBV11-2 | CASSAGIDTQYF | TGTGCCAGCAGCGCCGGGATAGATACGCAGTATTTT
many | TRBJ2-1 | TRBD2 | TRBV5-1 | CASSLDPAGTSGGARQFF | TGCGCCAGCAGCTTGGATCCAGCCGGGACTAGCGGGGGGGCACGGCAGTTCTTC
few | TRBJ2-2 | NA | TRBV30 | CAWSGTLLGPGELFF | TGTGCCTGGAGTGGAACGTTGTTGGGGCCCGGGGAGCTGTTTTTT
NA | TRBJ2-2 | NA | TRBV7-6 | CASSPPGRAGELFF | TGTGCCAGCAGCCCCCCGGGTAGAGCCGGGGAGCTGTTTTTT
NA | TRBJ1-2 | TRBD1 | TRBV20-1 | CSAEDRDLYGYTF | TGCAGTGCCGAGGACAGGGACCTCTATGGCTACACCTTC
few | TRBJ1-1 | NA | TRBV27 | CASSLSPGLEAFF | TGTGCCAGCAGTTTATCCCCGGGGTTGGAAGCTTTCTTT
many | TRBJ1-1 | TRBD1 | TRBV4-2 | CASSQGQGNTEAFF | TGTGCCAGCAGCCAAGGACAGGGAAACACTGAAGCTTTCTTT
many | TRBJ2-7 | NA | TRBV6-5 | CATQGGSSYEQYF | TGTGCCACTCAGGGGGGGTCCTCCTACGAGCAGTACTTC
many | TRBJ2-3 | NA | TRBV3-1 | CASSPTVGHTDTQYF | TGTGCCAGCAGTCCGACAGTGGGTCATACAGATACGCAGTATTTT
many | TRBJ1-1 | NA | TRBV4-3 | CASSSLGGTTEAFF | TGCGCCAGCAGCTCTCTGGGGGGCACCACTGAAGCTTTCTTT
NA | TRBJ2-1 | NA | TRBV20-1 | CSARDRPANNEQFF | TGCAGTGCTAGAGACCGGCCAGCGAACAATGAGCAGTTCTTC
many | TRBJ1-3 | NA | TRBV7-2 | CASSFRRVGPGNTIYF | TGTGCCAGCAGCTTCCGCAGGGTGGGGCCTGGAAACACCATATATTTT
many | TRBJ2-1 | NA | TRBV6-2/TRBV6-3 | CASSWGVYNEQFF | TGTGCCAGCAGTTGGGGAGTTTACAATGAGCAGTTCTTC
NA | TRBJ2-7 | NA | TRBV7-2 | CASSKSSYEQYF | TGTGCCAGCAGCAAGAGCTCCTACGAGCAGTACTTC
many | TRBJ1-4 | NA | TRBV18 | CASSPGQGPEKLFF | TGTGCCAGCTCACCCGGGCAGGGCCCTGAAAAACTGTTTTTT
NA | TRBJ2-1 | NA | TRBV9 | CASSALNEASYNEQFF | TGTGCCAGCAGCGCCCTAAACGAAGCCTCCTACAATGAGCAGTTCTTC
many | TRBJ1-2 | NA | TRBV27 | CASSLSGQTYGYTF | TGTGCCAGCAGTTTATCGGGACAAACTTATGGCTACACCTTC
many | TRBJ1-1 | NA | TRBV5-1 | CASSLVGGNTEAFF | TGTGCCAGCAGCTTAGTAGGCGGGAACACTGAAGCTTTCTTT
many | TRBJ2-1 | NA | TRBV12-3/TRBV12-4 | CASDRGNEQFF | TGTGCCAGCGATAGGGGGAATGAGCAGTTCTTC
few | TRBJ1-2 | NA | TRBV15 | CATSREEYGYTF | TGTGCCACCAGCAGAGAAGAATATGGCTACACCTTC
NA | TRBJ2-3 | TRBD2 | TRBV20-1 | CSARYLAGGRRNTDTQYF | TGCAGTGCTAGATATCTAGCGGGGGGGAGGAGGAACACAGATACGCAGTATTTT
many | TRBJ1-5 | NA | TRBV20-1 | CSARDTAREYWTQHF | TGCAGTGCTAGAGATACGGCGAGGGAGTATTGGACCCAGCATTTT
many | TRBJ1-1 | TRBD1 | TRBV7-3 | CASSLTPARGVTEAFF | TGTGCCAGCAGCTTAACCCCGGCCAGGGGGGTCACTGAAGCTTTCTTT
NA | TRBJ1-1 | NA | TRBV2 | CASRKDRAEAFF | TGTGCCAGCAGAAAAGACAGAGCAGAAGCTTTCTTT
few | TRBJ1-1 | NA | TRBV7-2 | CASSLAVGRRAFF | TGTGCCAGCAGCTTAGCCGTCGGGCGGAGAGCTTTCTTT
many | TRBJ1-1 | TRBD1 | TRBV15 | CATSRKQGWNTEAFF | TGTGCCACCAGCAGGAAACAGGGGTGGAACACTGAAGCTTTCTTT
few | TRBJ2-3 | TRBD1 | TRBV13 | CASSSRDRDTDTQYF | TGTGCCAGCAGCTCCCGGGACAGGGACACAGATACGCAGTATTTT
once | TRBJ1-2 | NA | TRBV16 | CASSQSRRGLNGYTF | TGTGCCAGCAGCCAATCGAGGAGGGGGTTGAATGGCTACACCTTC
NA | TRBJ2-5 | TRBD1 | TRBV7-9 | CASRLTGKEETQYF | TGTGCCAGCAGACTGACAGGGAAAGAGGAGACCCAGTACTTC
many | TRBJ2-3 | NA | TRBV7-9 | CASSSQMDTQYF | TGTGCCAGCAGCTCCCAGATGGATACGCAGTATTTT
many | TRBJ1-5 | TRBD1 | TRBV20-1 | CSARTGTSNQPQHF | TGCAGTGCCCGGACAGGGACGAGCAATCAGCCCCAGCATTTT
many | TRBJ1-1 | NA | TRBV5-1 | CASSETRNTEAFF | TGCGCCAGCAGCGAGACAAGGAACACTGAAGCTTTCTTT
many | TRBJ2-5 | NA | TRBV7-9 | CASSPYRTKETQYF | TGTGCCAGCAGCCCTTATCGGACGAAGGAGACCCAGTACTTC
few | TRBJ1-2 | TRBD1 | TRBV4-2 | CASSPTTGGGGGYTF | TGTGCCAGCAGCCCGACGACAGGGGGCGGAGGTGGCTACACCTTC
many | TRBJ1-1 | TRBD1 | TRBV29-1 | CSVGQGPSMNTEAFF | TGCAGCGTGGGACAGGGGCCTAGCATGAACACTGAAGCTTTCTTT
NA | TRBJ2-2 | NA | TRBV21-1 | CASRTAGGVSGELFF | TGTGCCAGCAGAACGGCGGGGGGGGTGTCCGGGGAGCTGTTTTTT
few | TRBJ2-3 | TRBD2 | TRBV5-1 | CASSLVSGGNTQYF | TGCGCCAGCAGCTTGGTTAGCGGGGGAAATACGCAGTATTTT
NA | TRBJ2-2 | NA | TRBV7-3 | CASSLKAAGELFF | TGTGCCAGCAGCTTAAAAGCCGCCGGGGAGCTGTTTTTT
NA | TRBJ2-5 | NA | TRBV2 | CASSEGREETQYF | TGTGCCAGCAGTGAGGGGCGCGAAGAGACCCAGTACTTC
many | TRBJ2-1 | NA | TRBV5-1 | CASSLSSSYNEQFF | TGCGCCAGCAGCTTGTCGAGCTCCTACAATGAGCAGTTCTTC
NA | TRBJ2-3 | TRBD2 | TRBV20-1 | CSAGATSGGRIHTDTQYF | TGCAGTGCCGGAGCGACTAGCGGGGGGCGAATTCACACAGATACGCAGTATTTT
NA | TRBJ2-7 | TRBD2 | TRBV4-2 | CASSQQFGGAGGLINYEQYF | TGTGCCAGCAGCCAACAATTCGGGGGAGCGGGGGGGCTAATTAACTACGAGCAGTACTTC
many | TRBJ1-2 | NA | TRBV6-1 | CASSDRGNDYGYTF | TGTGCCAGCAGTGACAGGGGAAACGACTATGGCTACACCTTC
few | TRBJ2-2 | NA | TRBV5-1 | CASKVLLKKRPGELFF | TGCGCCAGCAAGGTTCTCTTAAAGAAGCGGCCCGGGGAGCTGTTTTTT
many | TRBJ2-6 | TRBD2 | TRBV5-1 | CASSLDGLVFSGANVLTF | TGCGCCAGCAGCTTGGACGGACTAGTCTTCTCTGGGGCCAACGTCCTGACTTTC
few | TRBJ1-1 | TRBD1 | TRBV4-2 | CASSQHGQGGEGDTEAFF | TGTGCCAGCAGCCAACACGGACAGGGGGGGGAAGGCGACACTGAAGCTTTCTTT
many | TRBJ2-5 | NA | TRBV7-8 | CASSLPRKENPLNRTSSLETQYF | TGTGCCAGCAGCTTACCAAGAAAGGAGAACCCCCTGAACAGAACGTCCTCGTTGGAGACCCAGTACTTC
many | TRBJ2-7 | NA | TRBV6-1 | CASSERGGRGYEQYF | TGTGCCAGCAGTGAAAGGGGGGGCCGGGGATACGAGCAGTACTTC